This record looks at one T cell receptor (beta chain) sequence and its context. Original processing methods: Quantification of nucleated cells was approximated via reference gene primer amplification. Clones were read by immunoSEQ multiplex PCR, and TCRdb kept only the in-frame ones, dropping some. The D gene and trimming were derived from the DNA, and the V and J assignments and clone size from that table. The table records 210,000 or so clones, 80% to 90% of them present only once. This entry comes from a study of blood T cell repertoires in COVID-19. Sequencing was carried out using peripheral blood. The TCR comes from a man aged 18 to 30 with active or convalescent COVID-19.

The CDR3 sequence: CASTGEGTDTQYF. The CDR3 DNA sequence: TGTGCCAGTACCGGCGAGGGCACAGATACGCAGTATTTT. This chain links TRBV19 with TRBJ2-3, with D unclear. The CDR3 runs to 13 residues. Trimming shortened V by 7 bases and J by 1 base, and 9 bases separated the two germline ends. The germline V gene encodes CDR1 LNHDA and CDR2 SQIVND (reference sequence).